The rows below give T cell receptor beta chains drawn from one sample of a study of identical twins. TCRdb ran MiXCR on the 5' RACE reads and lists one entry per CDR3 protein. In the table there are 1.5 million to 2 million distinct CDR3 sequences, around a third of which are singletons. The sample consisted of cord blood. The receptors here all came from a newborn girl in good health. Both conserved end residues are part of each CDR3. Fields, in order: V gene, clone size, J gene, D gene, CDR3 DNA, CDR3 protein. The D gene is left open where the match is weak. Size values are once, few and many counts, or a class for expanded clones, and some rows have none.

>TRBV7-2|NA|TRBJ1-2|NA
TGTGCCAGCAGCTTAGTTTTATCCAGGGAATATGGCTACACCTTC
CASSLVLSREYGYTF
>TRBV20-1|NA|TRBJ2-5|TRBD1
TGCAGTGCCGAGTGGACAGGACAAGAGACCCAGTACTTC
CSAEWTGQETQYF
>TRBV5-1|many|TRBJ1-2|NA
TGCGCCAGCAGCTTGTTACAAGACAGGCCCCATTACGGCGGCTACACCTTC
CASSLLQDRPHYGGYTF
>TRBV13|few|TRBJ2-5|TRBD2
TGTGCCAGCAGTTTATGGACTAGCGGGATAGGAGAGACCCAGTACTTC
CASSLWTSGIGETQYF
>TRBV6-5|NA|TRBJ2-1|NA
TGTGCCAGCAAAGAACAGTTTTCTTACAATGAGCAGTTCTTC
CASKEQFSYNEQFF
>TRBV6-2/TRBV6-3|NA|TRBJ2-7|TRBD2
TGTGCCAGCAGTTCTCGGGCGTATCCGGGACTAGCGGGGTATGAGCAGTACTTC
CASSSRAYPGLAGYEQYF
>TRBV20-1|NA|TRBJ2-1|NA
TGCAGTGCTGAGAGCGGGCCCTACAATGAGCAGTTCTTC
CSAESGPYNEQFF
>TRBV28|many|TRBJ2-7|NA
TGTGCCAGCAGTTCGATGTACGAGCAGTACTTC
CASSSMYEQYF
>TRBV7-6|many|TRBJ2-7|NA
TGTGCCAGCAGCTTAGAAGGTCCGGGGGACACCTACGAGCAGTACTTC
CASSLEGPGDTYEQYF
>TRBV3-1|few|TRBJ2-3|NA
TGTGCCAGCAGCCAAATAGGGGGAGTGGCCTACCACACAGATACGCAGTATTTT
CASSQIGGVAYHTDTQYF
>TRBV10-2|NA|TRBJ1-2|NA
TGCGCCAGCAGTGAAGGACAGAATAACTATGGCTACACCTTC
CASSEGQNNYGYTF
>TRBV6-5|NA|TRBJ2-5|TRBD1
TGTGCCAGCAGCTACCTGGTCTATTTGACAGGGAGAGGACACAATGAGCAGTACTTC
CASSYLVYLTGRGHNEQYF
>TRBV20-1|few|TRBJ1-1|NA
TGCAGTGCTAGAGTCTCAGGGGTGAACACTGAAGCTTTCTTT
CSARVSGVNTEAFF
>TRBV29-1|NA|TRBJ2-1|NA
TGCAGCGTTGAACGTAGAGGGGCCGCTGAGCAGTTCTTC
CSVERRGAAEQFF
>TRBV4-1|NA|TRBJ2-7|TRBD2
TGCGCCAGCAGCCGCTTCGGACTAGCGGTCTCCTACGAGCAGTACTTC
CASSRFGLAVSYEQYF
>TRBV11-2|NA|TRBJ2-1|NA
TGTGCCAGCAGCTTAGCGGTCACGGTCAATGAGCAGTTCTTC
CASSLAVTVNEQFF
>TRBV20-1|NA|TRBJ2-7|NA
TGCAGTGCTGACCGGGACTTCACGGACGAGCAGTACTTC
CSADRDFTDEQYF
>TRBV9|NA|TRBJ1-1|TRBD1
TGTGCCAGCAGCGCAACCGGGACAGGGGCTGAAGCTTTCTTT
CASSATGTGAEAFF
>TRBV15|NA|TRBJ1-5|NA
TGTGCCACCAGCAGAGTCAGTAGCAATCAGCCCCAGCATTTT
CATSRVSSNQPQHF
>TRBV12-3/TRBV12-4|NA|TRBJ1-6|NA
TGTGCCAGCAGCGGACAGTCTTCCTCTAATTCACCCCCCCACTTT
CASSGQSSSNSPPHF
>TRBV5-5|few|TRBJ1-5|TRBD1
TGTGCCAGCAGCCGGGACAGGCATCAGCCCCAGCATTTT
CASSRDRHQPQHF
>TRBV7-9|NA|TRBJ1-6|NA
TGTGCCAGCAGCTTTGAGGACAAACGATCACCCCTCCACTTT
CASSFEDKRSPLHF
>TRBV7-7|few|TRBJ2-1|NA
TGTGCCAGCAGCTTAGGAATGGGCTCCTACAATGAGCAGTTCTTC
CASSLGMGSYNEQFF
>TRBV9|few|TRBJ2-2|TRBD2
TGTGCCAGCAGCGGGTCCTCACTAGCGGGGGGGCCGAACACCGGGGAGCTGTTTTTT
CASSGSSLAGGPNTGELFF
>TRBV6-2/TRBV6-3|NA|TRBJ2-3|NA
TGTGCCAGCCACGCCGGGGGTAGCACAGATACGCAGTATTTT
CASHAGGSTDTQYF
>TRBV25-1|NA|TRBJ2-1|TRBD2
TGTGCCAGCAGTGCCGGGACTAGCGCCAACAATGAGCAGTTCTTC
CASSAGTSANNEQFF
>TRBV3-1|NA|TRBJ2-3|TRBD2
TGTGCCAGCAGCCAAGTGAGCGGGAGGGCCTCAGATACGCAGTATTTT
CASSQVSGRASDTQYF